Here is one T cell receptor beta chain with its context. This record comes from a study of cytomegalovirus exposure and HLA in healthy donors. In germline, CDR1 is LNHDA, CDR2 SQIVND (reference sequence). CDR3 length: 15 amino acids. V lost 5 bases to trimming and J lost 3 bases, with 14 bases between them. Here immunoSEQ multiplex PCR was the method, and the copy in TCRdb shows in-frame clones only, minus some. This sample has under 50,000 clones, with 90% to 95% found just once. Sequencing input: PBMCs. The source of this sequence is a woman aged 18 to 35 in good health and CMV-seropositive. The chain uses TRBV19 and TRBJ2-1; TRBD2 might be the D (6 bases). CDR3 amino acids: CASSAESGYYNEQFF. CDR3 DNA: TGTGCCAGTAGTGCCGAAAGCGGGTACTACAATGAGCAGTTCTTC.